This T cell receptor (beta chain) emerged from a study of neoadjuvant nivolumab and ipilimumab in lung cancer. Across the study: Patients got nivolumab 3 mg/kg on days 1, 15 and 29; combination added ipilimumab 1 mg/kg day 1.

Method: immunoSEQ multiplex PCR; TCRdb's copy keeps in-frame clones and lacks some. The profile shows roughly 14,000 clones, around two thirds of them singletons. The CDR3 sequence is 15 residues long. The V gene lost 1 base and the J gene lost 6 bases, with 13 bases spanning the gap. Germline CDR1 and CDR2: SGHNT and YYREEE (reference sequence). The source was peripheral blood, collected after neoadjuvant nivolumab, alone or with ipilimumab, at or shortly before surgery. This receptor was obtained from an adult with non-small cell lung cancer. This chain uses TRBV5-4 with TRBJ2-2; the D is unclear. The CDR3 bases are TGTGCCAGCAGCTTGTTCAGTGGGGTCTCCGGGGAGCTGTTTTTT. Translating gives CASSLFSGVSGELFF.